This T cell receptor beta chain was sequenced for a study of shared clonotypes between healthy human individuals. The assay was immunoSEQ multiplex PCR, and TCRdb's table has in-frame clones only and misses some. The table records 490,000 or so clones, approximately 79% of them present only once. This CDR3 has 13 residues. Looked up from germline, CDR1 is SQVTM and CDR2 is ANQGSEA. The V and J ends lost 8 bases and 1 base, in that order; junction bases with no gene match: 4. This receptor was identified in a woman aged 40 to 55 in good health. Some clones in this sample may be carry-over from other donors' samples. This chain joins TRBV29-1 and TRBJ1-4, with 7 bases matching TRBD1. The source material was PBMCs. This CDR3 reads CSFQGGTNEKLFF. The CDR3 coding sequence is TGCAGCTTCCAGGGGGGAACTAATGAAAAACTGTTTTTT.